This is a list of T cell receptor beta chains from one sample in a study of blood T cell repertoires in COVID-19. Measured with immunoSEQ multiplex PCR; TCRdb has only the in-frame clones, and not every one. The repertoire holds 90,000 to 130,000 clones, more than 75% seen once, with roughly 7.7% in the top ten. The sequenced sample was peripheral blood. Source of these receptors: a man aged 65 to 79 with acute or convalescent COVID-19. The CDR3 runs from the conserved cysteine through the conserved F or W. The D gene is left open where the match is weak. Size values are once, few and many counts, or a class for expanded clones, and some rows have none.

v_gene: TRBV7-9
j_gene: TRBJ2-2
d_gene: TRBD1
abundance: NA
CDR3nt: TGTGCCAGCAGCTTCGCAGGGGGCGACACCGGGGAGCTGTTTTTT
CDR3aa: CASSFAGGDTGELFF

v_gene: TRBV19
j_gene: TRBJ1-5
d_gene: TRBD1
abundance: NA
CDR3nt: TGTGCCAGTAGTATAGGGGGCAGGGGGGACAATCAGCCCCAGCATTTT
CDR3aa: CASSIGGRGDNQPQHF

v_gene: TRBV19
j_gene: TRBJ1-2
d_gene: TRBD1
abundance: NA
CDR3nt: TGTGCCAGTAGTGCGAGGACAGGGGGCCTGGGCTACACCTTC
CDR3aa: CASSARTGGLGYTF

v_gene: TRBV4-2
j_gene: TRBJ1-1
d_gene: NA
abundance: NA
CDR3nt: TGTGCCAGCAGCCGCGACTCGGCTGACAGGAGGAACACTGAAGCTTTCTTT
CDR3aa: CASSRDSADRRNTEAFF

v_gene: TRBV5-1
j_gene: TRBJ2-1
d_gene: TRBD2
abundance: NA
CDR3nt: TGCGCCAGCAAGCTCACCACGGGGACTAGCGGGACCAATGAGCAGTTCTTC
CDR3aa: CASKLTTGTSGTNEQFF

v_gene: TRBV11-3
j_gene: TRBJ2-3
d_gene: TRBD1
abundance: NA
CDR3nt: TGTGCCAGCAGCAGGGGGACAGGGAGCACAGATACGCAGTATTTT
CDR3aa: CASSRGTGSTDTQYF

v_gene: TRBV7-9
j_gene: TRBJ1-2
d_gene: NA
abundance: NA
CDR3nt: TGTGCCCGCGAGGGAGGGAGGGGCAATGGCTACACCTTC
CDR3aa: CAREGGRGNGYTF

v_gene: TRBV6-4
j_gene: TRBJ2-3
d_gene: TRBD2
abundance: NA
CDR3nt: TGTGCCAGCAGTGACGCAACTAGCGGGGAGGCAGATACGCAGTATTTT
CDR3aa: CASSDATSGEADTQYF

v_gene: TRBV6-6
j_gene: TRBJ1-2
d_gene: TRBD1
abundance: NA
CDR3nt: TGTGCCAGCAGGGAAGGGACAGGGAAAGGCTACACCTTC
CDR3aa: CASREGTGKGYTF

v_gene: TRBV5-6
j_gene: TRBJ2-2
d_gene: NA
abundance: few
CDR3nt: TGTGCCAGCAGCCCGGTCATGGGGGAGCTGTTTTTT
CDR3aa: CASSPVMGELFF

v_gene: TRBV3-1/TRBV3-2
j_gene: TRBJ2-2
d_gene: TRBD2
abundance: NA
CDR3nt: TGTGCCAGCAGCCTCCTAGCGGGGGGTTTCACCGGGGAGCTGTTTTTT
CDR3aa: CASSLLAGGFTGELFF

v_gene: TRBV7-9
j_gene: TRBJ2-1
d_gene: NA
abundance: once
CDR3nt: TGTGCCAGCAGCTTAGCGGGAGAGGATGATGAGCAGTTCTTC
CDR3aa: CASSLAGEDDEQFF

v_gene: TRBV11-2
j_gene: TRBJ2-7
d_gene: TRBD1
abundance: NA
CDR3nt: TGTGCCAGCAGCTTAGAGGGGACAGCGTTCTACGAGCAGTACTTC
CDR3aa: CASSLEGTAFYEQYF

v_gene: TRBV9
j_gene: TRBJ2-6
d_gene: NA
abundance: few
CDR3nt: TGTGCCAGCAGCGTAGATTACAGGGTAAACGTCCTGACTTTC
CDR3aa: CASSVDYRVNVLTF

v_gene: TRBV6-1
j_gene: TRBJ1-6
d_gene: NA
abundance: NA
CDR3nt: TGTGCCAGCAGTGAATCAGGACACAGTAATTCACCCCTCCACTTT
CDR3aa: CASSESGHSNSPLHF

v_gene: TRBV19
j_gene: TRBJ1-1
d_gene: NA
abundance: NA
CDR3nt: TGTGCCAGTAAAACAGGGCCGGGCACTGAAGCTTTCTTT
CDR3aa: CASKTGPGTEAFF

v_gene: TRBV28
j_gene: TRBJ1-6
d_gene: TRBD1
abundance: NA
CDR3nt: TGTGCCAGCACCTTCTCCTGGACAGGGAGGGTGTATTCACCCCTCCACTTT
CDR3aa: CASTFSWTGRVYSPLHF

v_gene: TRBV19
j_gene: TRBJ2-5
d_gene: TRBD1
abundance: NA
CDR3nt: TGTGCCAGTAGTATAGTTGGGACAGAAGAGACCCAGTACTTC
CDR3aa: CASSIVGTEETQYF

v_gene: TRBV6-5
j_gene: TRBJ1-4
d_gene: NA
abundance: NA
CDR3nt: TGTGCCAGCAGTCTATCTAACAGCGGCTTGGAAAAACTGTTTTTT
CDR3aa: CASSLSNSGLEKLFF

v_gene: TRBV10-3
j_gene: TRBJ2-7
d_gene: TRBD1
abundance: NA
CDR3nt: TGTGCCATCAAGGGACAGGGTCCCGACGAGCAGTACTTC
CDR3aa: CAIKGQGPDEQYF

v_gene: TRBV5-1
j_gene: TRBJ2-1
d_gene: TRBD2
abundance: NA
CDR3nt: TGCGCCAGCAGCTTTGGTCTAGCGGGATCCTCCTCCTACAATGAGCAGTTCTTC
CDR3aa: CASSFGLAGSSSYNEQFF

v_gene: TRBV7-8
j_gene: TRBJ2-7
d_gene: NA
abundance: few
CDR3nt: TGTGCCAGCAGCCGCGGACAGAACTACGAGCAGTACTTC
CDR3aa: CASSRGQNYEQYF

v_gene: TRBV9
j_gene: TRBJ1-6
d_gene: NA
abundance: NA
CDR3nt: TGTGCCAGCAGCGGGGGGCAATCCCACTCACCCCTCCACTTT
CDR3aa: CASSGGQSHSPLHF

v_gene: TRBV18
j_gene: TRBJ1-1
d_gene: NA
abundance: NA
CDR3nt: TGTGCCAGCACCCAGAAAGAGAACACTGAAGCTTTCTTT
CDR3aa: CASTQKENTEAFF

v_gene: TRBV5-6
j_gene: TRBJ1-2
d_gene: NA
abundance: NA
CDR3nt: TGTGCCAGCAGCCCCAACCGACAGGCCTATGGCTACACCTTC
CDR3aa: CASSPNRQAYGYTF

v_gene: TRBV5-4
j_gene: TRBJ1-2
d_gene: NA
abundance: NA
CDR3nt: TGTGCCAGCAGCCCCCGGGCTAAACAGGATGGCTACACCTTC
CDR3aa: CASSPRAKQDGYTF

v_gene: TRBV19
j_gene: TRBJ1-4
d_gene: NA
abundance: NA
CDR3nt: TGTGCCAGTAGGGAAGGGGCGACTAATGAAAAACTGTTTTTT
CDR3aa: CASREGATNEKLFF

v_gene: TRBV9
j_gene: TRBJ1-5
d_gene: NA
abundance: NA
CDR3nt: TGTGCCAGCAGCGTAGAGCCCGGGGTGGATCAGCCCCAGCATTTT
CDR3aa: CASSVEPGVDQPQHF

v_gene: TRBV19
j_gene: TRBJ1-6
d_gene: NA
abundance: NA
CDR3nt: TGTGCCAGTAGTACCAGGGAACCACCCCTCCACTTT
CDR3aa: CASSTREPPLHF

v_gene: TRBV18
j_gene: TRBJ2-5
d_gene: NA
abundance: NA
CDR3nt: TGTGCCAGCTCACCAAATCAGGGGGGAGTGAAGGAGACCCAGTACTTC
CDR3aa: CASSPNQGGVKETQYF

v_gene: TRBV20-1
j_gene: TRBJ2-5
d_gene: TRBD2
abundance: NA
CDR3nt: TGCAGTGCTAGTGGGACTAGCGGGAGTAGCCGAGAGACCCAGTACTTC
CDR3aa: CSASGTSGSSRETQYF

v_gene: TRBV27
j_gene: TRBJ2-7
d_gene: TRBD1
abundance: NA
CDR3nt: TGTGCCAGCAGGCCGGGACAGGTTAGTTCCTACGAGCAGTACTTC
CDR3aa: CASRPGQVSSYEQYF

v_gene: TRBV5-1
j_gene: TRBJ1-1
d_gene: NA
abundance: NA
CDR3nt: TGCGCCAGCAGCTTGGGCCAGACTTACACTGAAGCTTTCTTT
CDR3aa: CASSLGQTYTEAFF

v_gene: TRBV6-1
j_gene: TRBJ1-2
d_gene: NA
abundance: NA
CDR3nt: TGTGCCAGCAGTGATGGAGGGGTGGTGAATGGCTACACCTTC
CDR3aa: CASSDGGVVNGYTF

v_gene: TRBV2
j_gene: TRBJ2-1
d_gene: NA
abundance: NA
CDR3nt: TGTGCCAGCAGCATGGAGGGGGCGGCTGAGCAGTTCTTC
CDR3aa: CASSMEGAAEQFF

v_gene: TRBV2
j_gene: TRBJ1-2
d_gene: TRBD1
abundance: NA
CDR3nt: TGTGCCAGCAGAGGACAGGTATTTTTGTCGACGGGCTACACCTTC
CDR3aa: CASRGQVFLSTGYTF

v_gene: TRBV5-4
j_gene: TRBJ1-2
d_gene: NA
abundance: NA
CDR3nt: TGTGCCAGCAGCATTACTTCTAACTATGGCTACACCTTC
CDR3aa: CASSITSNYGYTF

v_gene: TRBV5-8
j_gene: TRBJ2-7
d_gene: NA
abundance: NA
CDR3nt: TGTGCCAGCAGCTTGGAAGGGGGAAACTTCGAGCAGTACTTC
CDR3aa: CASSLEGGNFEQYF

v_gene: TRBV18
j_gene: TRBJ2-3
d_gene: NA
abundance: NA
CDR3nt: TGTGCCAGCTCGGCGGCCCTATCTAGCACAGATACGCAGTATTTT
CDR3aa: CASSAALSSTDTQYF

v_gene: TRBV28
j_gene: TRBJ1-5
d_gene: TRBD1
abundance: NA
CDR3nt: TGTGCCAGCAGTTTCCAAAGCACAGGGGGCGTTCAGCCCCAGCATTTT
CDR3aa: CASSFQSTGGVQPQHF

v_gene: TRBV5-1
j_gene: TRBJ2-3
d_gene: TRBD2
abundance: NA
CDR3nt: TGCGCCAGCAGCTTGGAGGGCGGGAGGCCGACAGATACGCAGTATTTT
CDR3aa: CASSLEGGRPTDTQYF

v_gene: TRBV11-2
j_gene: TRBJ1-1
d_gene: TRBD1
abundance: NA
CDR3nt: TGTGCCAGCACCTTACAGGGGGCGACTGAAGCTTTCTTT
CDR3aa: CASTLQGATEAFF

v_gene: TRBV6-6
j_gene: TRBJ2-2
d_gene: NA
abundance: NA
CDR3nt: TGTGCCAGCAGTTACTCGGGGAGCACCGGGGAGCTGTTTTTT
CDR3aa: CASSYSGSTGELFF